Listed below are T cell receptor beta chains from one sample, sequenced in a study of T cell repertoires in cytomegalovirus infection. MiXCR, applied by TCRdb to the reads, yields one record per CDR3 protein. The data hold about 740,000 distinct CDR3 sequences, with about a third observed a single time. The sample comprised PBMCs. These receptors were obtained from a human donor in good health (CMV status not recorded). Some clones in this sample may be carry-over from other donors' samples. Each CDR3 is given with its conserved first and last residue. Each record gives: D gene, J gene, CDR3 length, clone size, V gene, CDR3 DNA, CDR3 protein. A D gene is named only where the DNA matches it firmly. The size entry is marked missing in some rows and otherwise reads once, few, many or a size class.

D: -; J: TRBJ1-5; length: 14; size: -; V: TRBV12-3/TRBV12-4; DNA: TGTGCCAGCAGTTCCCAAGGTTTCAATCAGCCCCAGCATTTT; CDR3: CASSSQGFNQPQHF
D: TRBD1; J: TRBJ1-1; length: 15; size: few; V: TRBV7-9; DNA: TGTGCCAGCAGCCCGGGACAGGGGACGAACACTGAAGCTTTCTTT; CDR3: CASSPGQGTNTEAFF
D: TRBD1; J: TRBJ1-5; length: 16; size: few; V: TRBV7-9; DNA: TGTGCCAGCAGCTTAGGTCTTGGACAGGGTTCTCAGCCCCAGCATTTT; CDR3: CASSLGLGQGSQPQHF
D: -; J: TRBJ2-3; length: 16; size: -; V: TRBV2; DNA: TGTGCCAGCAGTGAATTTCGGCGACTCTCAACAGATACGCAGTATTTT; CDR3: CASSEFRRLSTDTQYF
D: TRBD2; J: TRBJ2-3; length: 13; size: many; V: TRBV7-2; DNA: TGTGCCAGCAGCCGGAGGGAGGGGGATACGCAGTATTTT; CDR3: CASSRREGDTQYF
D: TRBD2; J: TRBJ2-5; length: 14; size: few; V: TRBV9; DNA: TGTGCCAGCAGCCCCTCGACTAGCACAACGGCCCAGTACTTC; CDR3: CASSPSTSTTAQYF
D: TRBD2; J: TRBJ2-1; length: 14; size: many; V: TRBV27; DNA: TGTGCCAGCAGTTTAAGCGGGATCTACAATGAGCAGTTCTTC; CDR3: CASSLSGIYNEQFF
D: TRBD1; J: TRBJ2-7; length: 12; size: -; V: TRBV10-3; DNA: TGTGCCATCAGAGTAGACAGGGACGAGCAGTACTTC; CDR3: CAIRVDRDEQYF
D: -; J: TRBJ2-5; length: 13; size: few; V: TRBV28; DNA: TGTGCCAGCAGTTTTATTGGTCGTGGGTCCCAGTACTTC; CDR3: CASSFIGRGSQYF
D: -; J: TRBJ1-1; length: 15; size: -; V: TRBV20-1; DNA: -; CDR3: CSARDSGTGVPEAFF
D: -; J: TRBJ2-3; length: 18; size: -; V: TRBV12-3/TRBV12-4; DNA: TGTGCCAGCAGTTTAGGGTTTACAGGGCTACCTAGCACAGATACGCAGTATTTT; CDR3: CASSLGFTGLPSTDTQYF
D: -; J: TRBJ2-7; length: 13; size: few; V: TRBV13; DNA: TGTGCCAGCAGCCACATCGACAGTTACGAGCAGTACTTC; CDR3: CASSHIDSYEQYF
D: -; J: TRBJ2-5; length: 13; size: -; V: TRBV6-9; DNA: TGTGCAGGCGGAAATTCAGGACAAGAGACCCAGTACTTC; CDR3: CAGGNSGQETQYF
D: TRBD1; J: TRBJ2-5; length: 11; size: once; V: TRBV20-1; DNA: TGCAGTGCTGGGACAGAAGAGACCCAGTACTTC; CDR3: CSAGTEETQYF
D: -; J: TRBJ2-5; length: 12; size: many; V: TRBV7-2; DNA: TGTGCCAGCAGCTTACCCACAGAGACCCAGTACTTC; CDR3: CASSLPTETQYF
D: -; J: TRBJ2-2; length: 18; size: -; V: TRBV19; DNA: TGTGCCAGTAGTATTCGGCCGGGACGACAGTTTCACACCGGGGAGCTGTTTTTT; CDR3: CASSIRPGRQFHTGELFF
D: -; J: TRBJ2-7; length: 15; size: few; V: TRBV20-1; DNA: TGCAGTGCTAGAAGCCCTAGAGATAGGGGCTACGAGCAGTACTTC; CDR3: CSARSPRDRGYEQYF
D: -; J: TRBJ1-4; length: 16; size: -; V: TRBV28; DNA: TGTGCCAGCAGTTTTCGGCTCGACAGGTCGAATGAAAAACTGTTTTTT; CDR3: CASSFRLDRSNEKLFF
D: -; J: TRBJ2-7; length: 13; size: few; V: TRBV7-2; DNA: TGTGCCAGCAGGGTGGGGGGCTCCTACGAGCAGTACTTC; CDR3: CASRVGGSYEQYF
D: TRBD1; J: TRBJ1-2; length: 18; size: -; V: TRBV9; DNA: TGTGCCAGCAGCGCTGTGTCCGGACCGGGACAGGCCCTCTATGGCTACACCTTC; CDR3: CASSAVSGPGQALYGYTF
D: TRBD1; J: TRBJ2-5; length: 14; size: few; V: TRBV28; DNA: TGTGCCAGCACCGACAGGGCACAAGAAGAGACCCAGTACTTC; CDR3: CASTDRAQEETQYF
D: -; J: TRBJ1-6; length: 19; size: few; V: TRBV4-1; DNA: TGCGCCAGCAGCCAAGAGATACAGGGCGTTAGCTCCTATAATTCACCCCTCCACTTT; CDR3: CASSQEIQGVSSYNSPLHF
D: TRBD1; J: TRBJ2-7; length: 16; size: few; V: TRBV4-1; DNA: TGCGCCAGCAGCCACCAATATGGGGACAGGGGATACGAGCAGTACTTC; CDR3: CASSHQYGDRGYEQYF
D: -; J: TRBJ2-3; length: 15; size: -; V: TRBV18; DNA: TGTGCCAGCTCACCGTTCGGACAGAGCACAGATACGCAGTATTTT; CDR3: CASSPFGQSTDTQYF
D: -; J: TRBJ2-5; length: 16; size: -; V: TRBV24-1; DNA: TGTGCCACCAGTGATCCATATGCCGGGGGTGAAGAGACCCAGTACTTC; CDR3: CATSDPYAGGEETQYF
D: -; J: TRBJ2-1; length: 18; size: many; V: TRBV7-2; DNA: TGTGCCAGCAGCTTAGAGTCTAGCGCTTTTCTCTCCTACAATGAGCAGTTCTTC; CDR3: CASSLESSAFLSYNEQFF